The following is a T cell receptor (beta chain) sequence with its context. What it binds is not known. CDR1 and CDR2 from the germline V gene are SGHTA and FQGTGA. CDR3 size: 13 residues. Trimming cost V 5 bases and J 4 bases, with 10 bases left between them. This sample is drawn from a study of T-cell memory formation after mild COVID-19. Study-wide results and caveats: Pre-infection memory held some responding clones, suggesting pre-existing cross-reactive T cells responded.

TCRdb reprocessed the 5' RACE reads via MiXCR and lists one record per CDR3 protein. This repertoire shows 300,000 or so distinct CDR3 sequences, approximately 15% found once; its top ten account for about a fifth. This rearrangement joins TRBV7-3 to TRBJ2-3; D remains unclear. The specimen was PBMCs or a T cell subset sorted from them (not recorded which). The clonotype originates from a young man who had mild COVID-19 (a few samples of this study predate the infection). Cell type and time point are not known. CDR3 bases: TGTGCCAGCAGCGAATCTCCGCCAGATACGCAGTATTTT. This encodes CASSESPPDTQYF. Filled out from reference TRBV7-3 and TRBJ2-3, the complete variable domain reads GAGVSQTPSNKVTEKGKYVELRCDPISGHTALYWYRQSLGQGPEFLIYFQGTGAADDSGLPNDRFFAVRPEGSVSTLKIQRTERGDSAVYLCASSESPPDTQYFGPGTRLTVL.